This TCR beta chain was captured by sequencing in a study of cytomegalovirus exposure and HLA in healthy donors. Germline V gene lookup returns CDR1 LGHNA and CDR2 YSLEER. The CDR3 totals 15 residues. Trimming at V came to 2 bases and at J to 4 bases, leaving 4 bases not matched to a gene. In the case of this clone: Its antigen is not known.

PCR involved 60 Vbeta and 13 Jbeta primers. Libraries were prepared by immunoSEQ multiplex PCR; TCRdb keeps only in-frame clonotypes and omits some of them. Among fewer than 200,000 clones listed, over 60% were seen once. Regarding the study as a whole: Association of some 18,000 TCR beta sequences with HLA alleles was found at 0.05 false discovery rate in a later analysis.

Each donor's status was that of a healthy bone marrow donor. The receptor was derived from a female donor in good health and CMV-seronegative. The rearrangement joins TRBV4-3 to TRBJ1-5; 8 bases map to TRBD1. Sequencing used PBMCs. The CDR3 nucleotides are TGCGCCAGCAGCCAAAGGACAGGGCGTAATCAGCCCCAGCATTTT. Translated: CASSQRTGRNQPQHF.